This T cell receptor (beta chain) was captured by sequencing in a study of blood T cell repertoires in COVID-19. Germline V gene lookup returns CDR1 MDHEN and CDR2 SYDVKM. The CDR3 has 13 residues. Trimming left V 1 base short and J 5 bases short, with 8 bases between. This clone was found once. The repertoire was sequenced with immunoSEQ multiplex PCR; TCRdb's copy has only in-frame clones and lacks some. Of 100,000 or so clones in the sample, roughly 80% were seen once. This TCR was recovered from a man aged 65 to 85 with active or convalescent COVID-19. The V gene is TRBV28, the J gene TRBJ2-5; D is ambiguous. Sequencing input: peripheral blood. The DNA for the CDR3 is TGTGCCAGCAGTTTATTAGTACCCGAGACCCAGTACTTC. Its translation is CASSLLVPETQYF.